The TCR beta chain under discussion was sequenced for a study of cytotoxic CD8 clonotypes in ibrutinib-treated CLL. Sequencing used immunoSEQ multiplex PCR; TCRdb keeps in-frame clones, though not all of them. Of approximately 320,000 clones in the sample, around 66% were seen once. Comment on this clone: Its antigen remains unidentified.

Study-wide findings and caveats: The study sampled sustained-remission and progressing patients at different times.

The V end lost 3 bases, the J end lost 4 bases, and 21 bases lay between the germline ends. The V gene's germline CDR1 is LNHDA and CDR2 SQIVND (reference sequence). This CDR3 spans 17 amino acids. The sample was PBMCs, taken after 36 months of ibrutinib treatment. The source is a human donor with chronic lymphocytic leukemia. The V gene is TRBV19, the J gene TRBJ2-5, with D perhaps TRBD1 (6 bases). The CDR3 region has the DNA TGTGCCAGTAGTATCCCTCCCCTCCGGGACAACCCAGAGACCCAGTACTTC. This gives the protein CASSIPPLRDNPETQYF. The whole variable domain, remainder taken from reference TRBV19 and TRBJ2-5, is DGGITQSPKYLFRKEGQNVTLSCEQNLNHDAMYWYRQDPGQGLRLIYYSQIVNDFQKGDIAEGYSVSREKKESFPLTVTSAQKNPTAFYLCASSIPPLRDNPETQYFGPGTRLLVL.